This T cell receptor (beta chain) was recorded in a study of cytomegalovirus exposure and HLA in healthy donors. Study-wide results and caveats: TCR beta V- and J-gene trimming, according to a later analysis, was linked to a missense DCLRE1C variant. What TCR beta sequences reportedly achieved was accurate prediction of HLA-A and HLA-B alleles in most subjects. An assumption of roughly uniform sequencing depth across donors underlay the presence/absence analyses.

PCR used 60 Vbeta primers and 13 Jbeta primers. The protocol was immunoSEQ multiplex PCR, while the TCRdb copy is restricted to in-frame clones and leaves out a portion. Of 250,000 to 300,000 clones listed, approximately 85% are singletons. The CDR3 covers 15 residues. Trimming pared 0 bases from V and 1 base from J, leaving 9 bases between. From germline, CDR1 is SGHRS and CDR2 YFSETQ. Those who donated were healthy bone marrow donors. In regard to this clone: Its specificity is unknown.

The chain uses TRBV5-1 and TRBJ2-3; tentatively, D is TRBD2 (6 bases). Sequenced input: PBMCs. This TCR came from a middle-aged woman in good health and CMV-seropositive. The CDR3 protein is CASSLGGTGTDTQYF. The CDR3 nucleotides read TGCGCCAGCAGCTTGGGCGGGACGGGCACAGATACGCAGTATTTT.